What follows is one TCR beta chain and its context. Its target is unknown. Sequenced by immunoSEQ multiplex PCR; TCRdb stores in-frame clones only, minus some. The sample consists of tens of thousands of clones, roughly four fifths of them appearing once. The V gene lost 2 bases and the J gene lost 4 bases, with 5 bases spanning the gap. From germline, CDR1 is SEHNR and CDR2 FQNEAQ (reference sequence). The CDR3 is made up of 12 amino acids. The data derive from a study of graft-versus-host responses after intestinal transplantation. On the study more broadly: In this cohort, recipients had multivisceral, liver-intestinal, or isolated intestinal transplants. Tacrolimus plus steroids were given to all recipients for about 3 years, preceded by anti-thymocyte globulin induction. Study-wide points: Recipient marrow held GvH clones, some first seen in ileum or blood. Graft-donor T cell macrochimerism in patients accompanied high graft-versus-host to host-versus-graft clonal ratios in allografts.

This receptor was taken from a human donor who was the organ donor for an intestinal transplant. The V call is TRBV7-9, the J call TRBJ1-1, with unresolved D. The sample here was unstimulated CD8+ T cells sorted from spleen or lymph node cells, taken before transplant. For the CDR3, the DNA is TGTGCCAGCAGCTTATCGGGCACTGAAGCTTTCTTT. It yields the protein CASSLSGTEAFF. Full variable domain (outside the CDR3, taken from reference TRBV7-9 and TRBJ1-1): DTGVSQNPRHKITKRGQNVTFRCDPISEHNRLYWYRQTLGQGPEFLTYFQNEAQLEKSRLLSDRFSAERPKGSFSTLEIQRTEQGDSAMYLCASSLSGTEAFFGQGTRLTVV.